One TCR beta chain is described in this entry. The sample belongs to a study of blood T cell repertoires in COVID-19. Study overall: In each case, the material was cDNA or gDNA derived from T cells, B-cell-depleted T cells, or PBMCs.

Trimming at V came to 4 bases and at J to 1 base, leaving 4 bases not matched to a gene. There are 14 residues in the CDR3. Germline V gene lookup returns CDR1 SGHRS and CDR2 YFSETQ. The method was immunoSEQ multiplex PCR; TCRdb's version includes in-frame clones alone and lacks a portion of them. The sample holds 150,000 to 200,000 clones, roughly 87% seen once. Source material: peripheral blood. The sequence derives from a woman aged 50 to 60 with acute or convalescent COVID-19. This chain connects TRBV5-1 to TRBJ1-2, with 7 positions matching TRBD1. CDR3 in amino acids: CASSAGQLNYGYTF. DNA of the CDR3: TGCGCCAGCAGCGCGGGACAGCTTAACTATGGCTACACCTTC.